These 27 T cell receptor beta chains were sequenced from one sample in a study of blood T cell repertoires in COVID-19. Here immunoSEQ multiplex PCR was the method, and the copy in TCRdb shows in-frame clones only, minus some. The sample lists roughly 160,000 clones, around 83% occurring once. The sequencing input was peripheral blood. All receptors come from a man aged 35 to 55 with acute or convalescent COVID-19.

The chain employs TRBV18 and TRBJ1-1, with D unclear. The CDR3 contains 15 residues. CDR1 and CDR2 (germline): KGHSH, LQKENI. The V gene lost 3 bases and the J gene lost 4 bases, with 15 bases spanning the gap. The CDR3 nucleotides read TGTGCCAGCTCACCCTCAGGCAGCGCGGGCACTGAAGCTTTCTTT. Translation gives CASSPSGSAGTEAFF.

The gene calls are TRBV16 and TRBJ2-7, with D maybe TRBD2 (6 bases). Germline V gene data show CDR1 as KGHSY and CDR2 as FQNENV. The CDR3 is 15 amino acids. V lost 4 bases and J 5 bases, leaving 18 bases between the germline ends. The CDR3 DNA is TGTGCCAGCAGCCGCCCGGTCCGGGGCGGGGACGAGCAGTACTTC. It specifies CASSRPVRGGDEQYF.

This clone is a singleton in its sample. An end of the junction does not agree with germline; a read error may underlie this. This rearrangement joins TRBV7-7 to TRBJ2-5, with D possibly being TRBD2 (7 bases). CDR1 is SSHAT and CDR2 is FNYEAQ in the germline V gene (reference sequence). The CDR3 length is 15 residues. The CDR3 is CASSLVGGLQETQYF. The CDR3 nucleotides read TGTGCTAGCAGCTTAGTGGGGGGGCTCCAAGAGACCCAGTACTTC.

This clone was picked up a small number of times. The chain is built from TRBV20-1 and TRBJ2-7; weak D call: TRBD2 (5 bases). CDR1 and CDR2 from the germline V gene are DFQATT and SNEGSKA (reference sequence). There are 11 residues in the CDR3. Trimming took off 7 bases at V and 4 bases at J, with 11 bases between the two ends. CDR3 region: CSVRTVYEQYF. CDR3 DNA: TGCAGTGTCAGGACTGTATACGAGCAGTACTTC.

V is TRBV18 and J is TRBJ1-2; D gene ambiguous. V lost 6 bases and J 5 bases, leaving 16 bases between the germline ends. The V gene's germline CDR1 is KGHSH and CDR2 LQKENI. The CDR3 runs to 14 residues. The CDR3 loop reads CASSSPTRRYGYTF. Here the CDR3 DNA reads TGTGCCAGCTCTAGCCCGACCAGACGGTATGGCTACACCTTC.

This chain joins TRBV2 and TRBJ1-6; the match to TRBD1 covers 10 bases. V was clipped by 5 bases and J by 11 bases; unmatched bases: 6. CDR1 is SNHLY and CDR2 is FYNNEI in the germline V gene. This CDR3 is 14 amino acids long. The CDR3 DNA reads as TGTGCCAGCAGTAAGGACAGGGGGGAGGCACCCCTCCACTTT. It is translated as CASSKDRGEAPLHF.

The sample holds a few counts of this clone. This chain joins TRBV4-2 and TRBJ2-2, with 9 positions matching TRBD2. Germline CDR1 LGHNA, CDR2 YNFKEQ. This CDR3 has 16 amino acids. J was trimmed by 0 bases and V by 1 base; bases with no gene match: 0. CDR3 sequence: CASSQGGGANTGELFF. CDR3 bases: TGTGCCAGCAGCCAAGGCGGGGGGGCGAACACCGGGGAGCTGTTTTTT.

The gene calls are TRBV7-9 and TRBJ2-7; possible D gene TRBD2, 6 bases. The CDR3 has 16 residues. V lost 4 bases, J lost 7 bases, and 23 bases lay in between. Germline assignment: CDR1 SEHNR and CDR2 FQNEAQ (reference sequence). The DNA for the CDR3 is TGTGCCAGCAGCTATGTACCTTCCCCCGGGAGCGCAGAGCAGTACTTC. This encodes CASSYVPSPGSAEQYF.

This chain joins TRBV6-5 and TRBJ1-1; TRBD1 agrees at 8 bases. Unmatched junction bases numbered 4, after V lost 4 bases and J lost 0 bases. The CDR3 covers 15 residues. CDR1 is MNHEY, CDR2 SVGAGI, per germline. CDR3 sequence reads: CASSLTGALNTEAFF. CDR3 bases: TGTGCCAGCAGTTTGACAGGGGCCCTGAACACTGAAGCTTTCTTT.

The rearrangement links TRBV10-3 to TRBJ2-2, with D tentatively TRBD1 (6 bases). The CDR3 is 15 amino acids. Germline V CDR1 and CDR2: ENHRY, SYGVKD. Deletions cut 2 bases from V and 6 bases from J, with 13 bases between. The CDR3 region is CAISETTGRAGELFF. Written as DNA, the CDR3 is TGTGCCATCAGTGAGACAACAGGGCGGGCCGGGGAGCTGTTTTTT.

The V call is TRBV10-3, the J call TRBJ2-2; 7 bases map to TRBD1. In germline, CDR1 is ENHRY, CDR2 SYGVKD. This CDR3 comprises 14 residues. V was clipped by 3 bases and J by 4 bases; unmatched bases: 2. CDR3: CAISEQGRTGELFF. In nucleotides, the CDR3 is TGTGCCATCAGTGAACAGGGGCGCACCGGGGAGCTGTTTTTT.

This chain links TRBV12-3 or TRBV12-4 with TRBJ1-1, with no clear D. Trimming pared 3 bases from V and 7 bases from J, leaving 9 bases between. The CDR3 consists of 12 residues. The CDR3 loop is CASSFFRREAFF. The CDR3 nucleotides are TGTGCCAGCAGTTTTTTCCGTCGTGAAGCTTTCTTT.

This clone was counted a few times. This chain connects TRBV7-3 to TRBJ2-1, with D possibly matching TRBD2 (6 bases). Between the trimmed V and J ends, which lost 2 bases and 2 bases, there was a span of 7 bases. Germline V lookup: CDR1 SGHTA, CDR2 FQGTGA. The CDR3 runs to 14 residues. This chain's CDR3 is CASSLRGTYNEQFF. The DNA for the CDR3 is TGTGCCAGCAGCTTACGCGGGACCTACAATGAGCAGTTCTTC.

This chain connects TRBV2 to TRBJ1-1; tentative D call: TRBD1 (6 bases). Trimming removed 7 bases from V and 2 bases from J, with 14 bases in between. Per the germline V gene, CDR1 is SNHLY and CDR2 is FYNNEI. The CDR3 extends over 14 amino acids. The CDR3 protein is CASKSTGPNTEAFF. DNA of the CDR3: TGTGCCAGCAAGTCGACAGGACCTAACACTGAAGCTTTCTTT. The full variable domain, rest sourced from reference TRBV2 and TRBJ1-1, is EPEVTQTPSHQVTQMGQEVILRCVPISNHLYFYWYRQILGQKVEFLVSFYNNEISEKSEIFDDQFSVERPDGSNFTLKIRSTKLEDSAMYFCASKSTGPNTEAFFGQGTRLTVV.

The chain carries TRBV5-1 and TRBJ1-1, with 10 bases identical to TRBD1. CDR1 is SGHRS and CDR2 is YFSETQ in the germline V gene. This CDR3 has 15 residues. The trim removed 0 bases at V and 2 bases at J, leaving 1 base unmatched. This CDR3 reads CASSLGDRGNTEAFF. CDR3 DNA sequence: TGCGCCAGCAGCTTGGGGGACAGGGGCAACACTGAAGCTTTCTTT.

This clone was seen once. The chain couples TRBV11-3 to TRBJ2-5; 12 nucleotides align to TRBD2. Looked up from germline, CDR1 is SGHNT and CDR2 is YENEEA. The V segment lost 5 bases and the J segment 6 bases; nucleotides outside the gene matches: 4. The CDR3 sequence is 14 residues long. CDR3 coding DNA: TGTGCCAGCAGCACGGGACTAGCGGGTCAGACCCAGTACTTC. Translated: CASSTGLAGQTQYF.

This chain uses TRBV2 with TRBJ1-6; a possible D gene is TRBD1 (6 bases). The CDR3 runs 15 residues. Trimming removed 7 bases at V and 8 bases at J, with 18 bases between. Germline CDR1 is SNHLY and CDR2 is FYNNEI. Written as DNA, the CDR3 is TGTGCCAGCAACCTCCTACAGGGATTACATTCACCCCTCCACTTT. This translates into CASNLLQGLHSPLHF.

V gene TRBV29-1 combines with J gene TRBJ1-1; D perhaps matches TRBD1 (6 bases). The CDR3 loop spans 14 amino acids. V lost 6 bases and J 2 bases, leaving 16 bases between the germline ends. Germline V CDR1 and CDR2: SQVTM, ANQGSEA. The CDR3 DNA follows: TGCAGCGTCGCAGGACAGCTTAGTAACACTGAAGCTTTCTTT. Protein sequence: CSVAGQLSNTEAFF.

The chain couples TRBV30 to TRBJ1-3; D remains ambiguous. The CDR3 totals 13 residues. Germline CDR1 and CDR2: GTSNPN and SVGIG (reference sequence). Trimming took off 4 bases at V and 0 bases at J, with 7 bases between the two ends. The CDR3 reads CAWTRNSGNTIYF. As DNA, the CDR3 is TGTGCCTGGACCAGGAACTCTGGAAACACCATATATTTT.

The chain is built from TRBV18 and TRBJ1-2; no clear D gene. CDR3 length equals 15 residues. Germline values: CDR1 KGHSH, CDR2 LQKENI. Trimming pared 2 bases from V and 4 bases from J, leaving 14 bases between. Here the CDR3 DNA reads TGTGCCAGCTCACCATCGGAGGGAAGAGGCTATGGCTACACCTTC. It is translated as CASSPSEGRGYGYTF.

CDR3 sequence: CASSVWGRETQYF. Here the CDR3 DNA reads TGTGCCAGCAGCGTATGGGGGCGGGAGACCCAGTACTTC. The chain combines TRBV9 with TRBJ2-5; D is perhaps TRBD1 (6 bases). The CDR3 contains 13 residues. The germline V gene has CDR1 SGDLS and CDR2 YYNGEE. Trimming removed 1 base at V and 5 bases at J, with 9 bases between.

This clone was found once. This chain's CDR3 is CASSLMWDSFYEQYF. The DNA of the CDR3 is TGTGCCAGCAGCTTAATGTGGGACAGCTTCTACGAGCAGTACTTC. This chain joins TRBV7-3 and TRBJ2-7, with 7 bases aligning to TRBD1. The CDR3 is 15 amino acids. V trimming: 1 base; J trimming: 3 bases; junction bases outside the gene matches: 6. Germline values: CDR1 SGHTA, CDR2 FQGTGA.

As to this clone: Other DNA sequences in this specimen translate into the identical CDR3. The chain combines TRBV4-1 with TRBJ1-1, with 9 bases fitting TRBD1. This CDR3 region has 13 residues. V was clipped by 4 bases and J by 4 bases; unmatched bases: 1. CDR1 is MGHRA, CDR2 YSYEKL, per germline. In DNA form, the CDR3 reads TGCGCCAGCAGCCGGGACAGGGTCACTGAAGCTTTCTTT. Its translation is CASSRDRVTEAFF.

The rearrangement links TRBV7-9 to TRBJ2-2; possibly TRBD2 for D (5 bases). Per germline, CDR1 SEHNR and CDR2 FQNEAQ (reference sequence). The ends were cut back, 10 bases at V and 4 bases at J, with 16 bases in the middle. The CDR3 contains 14 residues. For the CDR3, the DNA is TGTGCCACCCTCCGCGGGTCTTCCACCGGGGAGCTGTTTTTT. Translated, it gives CATLRGSSTGELFF.

V and J are TRBV7-8 and TRBJ1-2; 9 bases match TRBD1. After removal of 4 bases from V and 5 bases from J, the junction contained 5 bases not matched to a gene. The CDR3 loop spans 14 amino acids. CDR1 is SGHVS and CDR2 is FQNEAQ in the germline V gene. For the CDR3, the DNA is TGTGCCAGCAGCTCGCCGGACAGGGGTTATGGCTACACCTTC. This codes for CASSSPDRGYGYTF.

The V gene is TRBV6-5, the J gene TRBJ1-5; perhaps TRBD1 as D (5 bases). Germline V gene lookup returns CDR1 MNHEY and CDR2 SVGAGI. Between the trimmed V and J ends, which lost 0 bases and 6 bases, there was a span of 12 bases. The CDR3 spans 15 residues. The CDR3 spells CASSYSGGVGQPQHF. DNA for the CDR3: TGTGCCAGCAGTTACTCAGGAGGGGTGGGTCAGCCCCAGCATTTT.

The chain recombines TRBV9 with TRBJ2-3; 7 bases map to TRBD2. Germline lookup yields CDR1 SGDLS and CDR2 YYNGEE. This CDR3 has 16 amino acids. The V and J ends lost 0 bases and 4 bases, in that order; junction bases with no gene match: 8. DNA for the CDR3: TGTGCCAGCAGCGTAGGCTGGGGGGGGAGCCCAGATACGCAGTATTTT. Its protein product is CASSVGWGGSPDTQYF.